Detailed here is one TCR beta chain. The data were produced by immunoSEQ multiplex PCR, yet TCRdb's version contains in-frame clones alone and is incomplete. Altogether some 80,000 clones are present, about three quarters being singletons, with the ten largest covering roughly 20%. V lost 0 bases and J lost 1; bases outside the gene matches: 0. Germline V gives CDR1 SEHNR, CDR2 FQNEAQ (reference sequence). This CDR3 is 15 amino acids long. This record comes from a study of blood T cell repertoires in COVID-19. Study-level information: Sample material is recorded as cDNA or gDNA derived from T cells, B-cell-depleted T cells, or PBMCs.

This receptor was taken from a woman over 75 with active or convalescent COVID-19. Sequenced sample: peripheral blood. The V gene is TRBV7-9, the J gene TRBJ1-1; 9 nucleotides match TRBD1. The CDR3 reads CASSLATGGNTEAFF. CDR3 bases: TGTGCCAGCAGCTTAGCGACAGGGGGGAACACTGAAGCTTTCTTT.